The text below deals with one TCR beta chain. At the DNA level, this CDR3 is encoded by other sequences in the same sample as well. From germline, CDR1 is LGHDT and CDR2 YNNKEL (reference sequence). This CDR3 contains 14 residues. With 1 base removed from V and 0 bases from J, the gap between germline ends came to 4 bases. TCRdb keeps only in-frame clones here, not all; method: immunoSEQ multiplex PCR. This table has about 96,000 clones, 85% to 90% appearing once. This record belongs to a study of T cell responses to AZD1222 COVID-19 vaccine. The sample here was peripheral blood, taken on day 0 of AZD1222 vaccination. The TCR comes from an adult in good health. V usage is TRBV3-1 (or the pseudogene TRBV3-2) and J usage is TRBJ1-5; D remains unclear. Here the CDR3 DNA reads TGTGCCAGCAGCCAAGGGGGTAGCAATCAGCCCCAGCATTTT. This encodes CASSQGGSNQPQHF.